This T cell receptor beta chain was found in a study of CXCR3-negative and CXCR3-positive naive CD8 T cells. CDR1 is MGHDK and CDR2 is SYGVNS in the germline V gene. The CDR3 spans 13 residues. Investigators sorted each CD8+ T cell subset in triplicate, taking around 330,000 cells each time. Regarding the study as a whole: Both naive subsets showed comparably high diversity, and memory CD8+ cells showed much lower diversity. The study inferred TCR strength from TRB CDR3 properties and found comparable surface CD5 between naive subsets. After cryopreservation, CXCR3 expression dropped partially; most assays used fresh PBMCs.

In regard to this clonotype: What it recognizes is unknown.

Each TRB cDNA library was prepared by 5' RACE (with UMI labels). TCRdb reprocessed the 5' RACE reads; each CDR3 protein has one entry and no DNA is given. Recorded for this sample: about 40,000 distinct CDR3 sequences. Sequenced: memory CD8+ T cells from blood. The clonotype was recovered from a human donor in good health. Some clones in this sample may be carry-over from other donors' samples. V and J are TRBV25-1 and TRBJ1-2. The CDR3 here is CASTAGGNYGYTF.